This TCR beta chain was retrieved from a study of cytomegalovirus exposure and HLA in healthy donors. Study overall: Findings of an earlier analysis included more than 90 million unique TCR beta sequences from roughly 200 million T cells. Study-level results: The investigators catalogued 150 or so TCR beta chains as cytomegalovirus-associated. Rare TCR sequences dominated, though some public TCRs recurred in many donors. In a later analysis, a missense DCLRE1C variant was linked to TCR beta V- and J-gene trimming.

The PCR ran on 60 Vbeta and 13 Jbeta primers. Data came from immunoSEQ multiplex PCR; TCRdb stores just in-frame clones and leaves some out. The table includes about 130,000 clones, approximately 85% detected once. From germline, CDR1 is MNHNY and CDR2 SVGAGI (reference sequence). The CDR3 runs to 12 residues. V dropped 5 bases and J dropped 12; count of bases not matched to a gene: 6. This clone has a handful of counts. The antigen remains undetermined. The sample consisted of PBMCs. This clonotype was obtained from a boy aged 10-17 years in good health and CMV-seronegative. The genes are TRBV6-6 and TRBJ2-1, with TRBD1 matching 8 bases. This CDR3 reads CASSDRGGGQFF. CDR3 nucleotide sequence: TGTGCCAGCAGTGACAGGGGAGGTGGGCAGTTCTTC.